This record looks at one TCR beta chain sequence and its context. Its antigen is not known. Only in-frame clones appear in the TCRdb table, and some are missing; sequencing was by immunoSEQ multiplex PCR. The repertoire includes about 2.4 million clones, 80% to 95% of them detected once, and 0.36% sits in the top ten. These data belong to a study of shared clonotypes between healthy human individuals. Study overall: Per-donor plates numbered three CD4 naive, three CD4 memory, two CD8 naive and one CD8 memory. Overall study results and limits: Clonotypes not shared had lower generation probabilities than those common to all four donors. Roughly 5% of naive CD4 clonotypes were shared across a few donors.

Naive CD4+ cells were CD45RA-selected; the remaining cells were memory. Trimming removed 4 bases from V and 4 bases from J; junction bases left unmatched: 5. CDR1 SGHTA and CDR2 FQGNSA come from the germline V gene. CDR3 length equals 14 residues. Sequenced input: naive CD4+ T cells from PBMCs. Subset indicated: CD45RA+ positively selected. V and J are TRBV7-2 and TRBJ2-5; 8 bases are shared with TRBD1. This sequence originates from a man younger than 30 in good health. Some clones in this sample may be carry-over from other donors' samples. This chain's CDR3 is CASSSRTGLETQYF. The CDR3 nucleotides read TGTGCCAGCAGCTCGCGGACAGGGCTAGAGACCCAGTACTTC.